The source of this TCR beta chain is a study of blood T cell repertoires in COVID-19. Study summary: There were acute and convalescent COVID-19 samples, and they came from the United States, Italy and Spain. In each case, the material was cDNA or gDNA derived from T cells, B-cell-depleted T cells, or PBMCs.

Original methodology: Estimates of nucleated cell counts were drawn from the amplification of reference gene primers. Repertoires were generated with immunoSEQ multiplex PCR, while TCRdb's copy carries only in-frame clones and drops some. V, J and clone size are those of that table, while D and trimming were read from the DNA. The table includes approximately 82,000 clones, around 80% detected once. Per germline, CDR1 SGHRS and CDR2 YFSETQ. The CDR3 covers 14 residues. V trimming: 0 bases; J trimming: 6 bases; junction bases outside the gene matches: 6. The chain combines TRBV5-1 with TRBJ2-7; 7 bases agree with TRBD2. The TCR was taken from a woman aged 70-85 years with acute or convalescent COVID-19. The specimen was peripheral blood. CDR3 DNA sequence: TGCGCCAGCAGCTTGGCAGCGGGGATCTCCGAGCAGTACTTC. The encoded protein is CASSLAAGISEQYF.